The 27 T cell receptor beta chains below were found in one sample sequenced in a study of blood T cell repertoires in COVID-19. The protocol was immunoSEQ multiplex PCR, while the TCRdb copy is restricted to in-frame clones and leaves out a portion. The sample yields 200,000 or so clones, roughly four fifths seen once. Sequenced input: PBMCs or T cells enriched from blood (not recorded which). The source of these receptors is a man aged 40-55 years who had recovered from COVID-19.

To note about this clone: A much larger clone differs from this one at a single base, so this may be a read error. The genes are TRBV9 and TRBJ1-1, with D maybe TRBD1 (5 bases). In germline, CDR1 is SGDLS, CDR2 YYNGEE. Trimming took off 2 bases at V and 1 base at J, with 6 bases between the two ends. CDR3 size: 13 residues. The CDR3 DNA is TGTGCCAGCAGCGTGACAGCGAACACTGAAGCTTTCTTT. The encoded protein is CASSVTANTEAFF.

This sequence joins TRBV29-1 and TRBJ1-1; tentatively, D is TRBD1 (5 bases). There are 14 residues in the CDR3. V was pared by 1 base and J by 0 bases, with 9 bases between. Germline V gene lookup returns CDR1 SQVTM and CDR2 ANQGSEA. DNA of the CDR3: TGCAGCGTTGAAGGGGGCCCTATGAACACTGAAGCTTTCTTT. This sequence encodes CSVEGGPMNTEAFF.

The J gene is TRBJ1-1, the V gene TRBV12-3 or TRBV12-4, with 7 bases lining up with TRBD1. The CDR3 is 11 amino acids. The ends lost 8 bases at V and 7 bases at J; junction bases unmatched: 4. CDR3 protein: CASGQAVEAFF. DNA for the CDR3: TGTGCCAGCGGACAGGCCGTTGAAGCTTTCTTT.

This clone was observed once. The chain employs TRBV29-1 and TRBJ2-1; the match to TRBD2 covers 14 bases. Germline CDR1 is SQVTM and CDR2 is ANQGSEA. This CDR3 comprises 14 residues. Trimming cost V 7 bases and J 8 bases; bases outside gene matches: 7. The DNA for the CDR3 is TGCAGCGGACGGATGACTAGCGGGGGGGATGAGCAGTTCTTC. This gives the protein CSGRMTSGGDEQFF.

Only one count was recorded for this clone. The chain couples TRBV18 to TRBJ2-2, with 8 positions matching TRBD1. This CDR3 has 15 residues. V gave up 4 bases and J gave up 4 bases; unmatched junction bases: 5. The germline V gene encodes CDR1 KGHSH and CDR2 LQKENI. The CDR3 loop is CASSLGQGSTGELFF. The CDR3 DNA follows: TGTGCCAGCTCACTCGGACAGGGAAGCACCGGGGAGCTGTTTTTT.

The chain carries TRBV7-6 and TRBJ1-4; D might be TRBD1 (6 bases). Between the trimmed V and J ends, which lost 6 bases and 2 bases, there was a span of 10 bases. Germline V lookup: CDR1 SGHVS, CDR2 FNYEAQ. CDR3 length equals 14 residues. The CDR3 reads CASSPQGTNEKLFF. CDR3 bases: TGTGCCAGCAGTCCACAGGGCACTAATGAAAAACTGTTTTTT.

This clone was seen more than once but under ten times. CDR3 bases: TGTGCCAGTAAGAGAACCGAAGATCTCTATGGCTACACCTTC. Protein product: CASKRTEDLYGYTF. This sequence joins TRBV19 and TRBJ1-2; the D is unclear. Per the germline V gene, CDR1 is LNHDA and CDR2 is SQIVND (reference sequence). The CDR3 totals 14 residues. The V gene lost 7 bases and the J gene lost 4 bases, with 16 bases spanning the gap.

The chain links TRBV12-5 to TRBJ1-2; 7 bases agree with TRBD1. There are 15 residues in the CDR3. Trimming took 6 bases from V and 6 from J; bases not matched to a gene: 13. CDR1 and CDR2 (germline): LGHNT, FRNRAP. CDR3 DNA: TGTGCTAGTGGCCCCGACAGGGACGCTAAAGATGGCTACACCTTC. Encoded protein: CASGPDRDAKDGYTF.

The chain employs TRBV6-5 and TRBJ1-2; TRBD1 matches 7 bases. V gave up 4 bases and J gave up 3 bases; unmatched junction bases: 8. The CDR3 totals 15 residues. In germline, CDR1 is MNHEY, CDR2 SVGAGI. CDR3 sequence (DNA): TGTGCCAGCAGTTTAAATCCCGGGACAGACTATGGCTACACCTTC. Protein: CASSLNPGTDYGYTF.

This clone was seen only a few times. V usage is TRBV5-6 and J usage is TRBJ2-2, with 8 bases that match TRBD1. J lost 10 bases, V lost 4 bases, and 6 bases had no gene match. The germline CDR1 and CDR2 sequences are SGHDT and YYEEEE. This CDR3 region has 13 residues. The CDR3 DNA sequence: TGTGCCAGCAGCCCCCAGGGGGCCGTGGAGCTGTTTTTT. This sequence encodes CASSPQGAVELFF.

This sequence joins TRBV7-9 and TRBJ2-1; TRBD2 is a possible D gene (5 bases). Germline CDR1 SEHNR, CDR2 FQNEAQ (reference sequence). The CDR3 contains 13 residues. The germline V and J ends were trimmed by 1 base and 7 bases, with 8 bases remaining between them. The CDR3: CASSLETGNEQFF. Here the CDR3 DNA reads TGTGCCAGCAGCTTAGAGACGGGGAATGAGCAGTTCTTC.

The CDR3 nucleotides read TGTGCCAGCAGCAGGGACAGGAGTACCACAGATACGCAGTATTTT. It specifies CASSRDRSTTDTQYF. The chain uses TRBV5-6 and TRBJ2-3; 8 bases align to TRBD1. Trimming cost V 4 bases and J 2 bases; bases outside gene matches: 6. The CDR3 sequence is 15 residues long. Germline V gene data show CDR1 as SGHDT and CDR2 as YYEEEE.

The chain has TRBV6-5 and TRBJ1-1; perhaps TRBD1 as D (5 bases). The V end lost 6 bases, the J end lost 4 bases, and 15 bases lay between the germline ends. CDR3 length equals 14 residues. CDR1 MNHEY and CDR2 SVGAGI come from the germline V gene. The CDR3 DNA follows: TGTGCCAGCAGGCTCGACAGCGTTCCCACTGAAGCTTTCTTT. Its protein is CASRLDSVPTEAFF.

The chain uses TRBV29-1 and TRBJ2-4; the D gene is possibly TRBD1 (5 bases). Germline V gene lookup returns CDR1 SQVTM and CDR2 ANQGSEA. This CDR3 is 13 amino acids long. V was trimmed by 6 bases and J by 7 bases, leaving 16 bases between them. CDR3 protein: CSVKQDSWNIQYF. For the CDR3, the DNA is TGCAGCGTGAAACAGGATTCCTGGAACATTCAGTACTTC.

In this sample, this clone turned up a few times. V usage is TRBV28 and J usage is TRBJ1-2; TRBD1 matches at 7 bases. With 3 bases clipped from V and 4 bases from J, the junction kept 8 bases outside the gene matches. CDR3 length equals 15 residues. The germline CDR1 and CDR2 sequences are MDHEN and SYDVKM. CDR3 DNA: TGTGCCAGCAGTTTCCGGGACAGACCCACCTATGGCTACACCTTC. Translated: CASSFRDRPTYGYTF.

As to this clone: A read error may account for a junction end that differs from germline. In the same sample, other DNA sequences code for this CDR3. The chain carries TRBV6-2 or TRBV6-3 and TRBJ2-7; 8 bases are a match to TRBD2. CDR3 length: 15 amino acids. Germline V lookup: CDR1 MNHEY, CDR2 SVGEGT. The CDR3 nucleotides are TGTGCCAGCAGTACACCTAACCGGGGGGGCTACGAGCAGTACTTT. Translated, it gives CASSTPNRGGYEQYF.

The chain links TRBV29-1 to TRBJ1-1; D remains ambiguous. Germline V CDR1 and CDR2: SQVTM, ANQGSEA. Trimming left V 6 bases short and J 3 bases short, with 14 bases between. The CDR3 contains 13 residues. CDR3 nucleotides: TGCAGCGTCCGAGGGATGTTGGACACTGAAGCTTTCTTT. Residues: CSVRGMLDTEAFF.

The chain uses TRBV7-9 and TRBJ1-3; TRBD1 might be the D (5 bases). Germline V gene lookup returns CDR1 SEHNR and CDR2 FQNEAQ (reference sequence). The CDR3 runs 15 residues. Trimming stripped 4 bases from V and 2 bases from J, with 12 bases between. CDR3 coding DNA: TGTGCCAGCAGCTCCCTGGGGGGGGCTGGAAACACCATATATTTT. As protein: CASSSLGGAGNTIYF.

The V gene is TRBV29-1, the J gene TRBJ1-2, with 7 positions matching TRBD1. Germline loops: CDR1 SQVTM, CDR2 ANQGSEA. V lost 4 bases and J lost 6; bases outside the gene matches: 8. This CDR3 has 13 residues. CDR3 sequence (DNA): TGCAGCGTTGGGGGCAGGGGGAGTAATGGCTACACCTTC. It codes for CSVGGRGSNGYTF.

V is TRBV6-2 or TRBV6-3 and J is TRBJ1-1; 7 bases map to TRBD1. The germline CDR1 and CDR2 sequences are MNHEY and SVGEGT. The CDR3 loop spans 16 amino acids. Germline trimming cut 2 bases from V and 5 bases from J; bases unmatched to any gene: 11. The DNA of the CDR3 is TGTGCCAGCAGTTACGCCCTTGACAGGGTGGTAACTGAAGCTTTCTTT. It encodes CASSYALDRVVTEAFF.

The chain links TRBV27 to TRBJ2-1; TRBD1 might be the D (5 bases). CDR3 length: 18 residues. With 3 bases removed from V and 0 bases from J, the gap between germline ends came to 18 bases. Germline CDR1 MNHEY, CDR2 SMNVEV (reference sequence). CDR3: CASSLVWGHASSYNEQFF. The CDR3 DNA sequence: TGTGCCAGCAGTTTGGTGTGGGGCCATGCGAGCTCCTACAATGAGCAGTTCTTC.

The rearrangement joins TRBV2 to TRBJ1-1; D may be TRBD1 (5 bases). The CDR3 sequence is 12 residues long. Germline CDR1 SNHLY, CDR2 FYNNEI. V was clipped by 6 bases and J by 8 bases, with 13 bases between them. The CDR3 DNA is TGTGCCAGCAGGCGGGACGGTGACGAAGCTTTCTTT. It codes for CASRRDGDEAFF.

The chain links TRBV24-1 to TRBJ2-5; tentatively, D is TRBD1 (6 bases). Germline CDR1 is KGHDR and CDR2 is SFDVKD. Between the trimmed V and J ends, which lost 4 bases and 2 bases, there was a span of 19 bases. The CDR3 runs to 17 residues. CDR3 protein: CATSDPLEDSTQETQYF. The CDR3 coding sequence is TGTGCCACCAGTGACCCTCTCGAGGACAGTACTCAAGAGACCCAGTACTTC.

This clone was counted between two and nine times. The CDR3 nucleotides read TGTGCCAGCGGCCAGGCAGGGGGCGGCACTGAAGCTTTCTTT. Its translation is CASGQAGGGTEAFF. V usage is TRBV5-6 and J usage is TRBJ1-1, with TRBD1 identical over 8 bases. From germline, CDR1 is SGHDT and CDR2 YYEEEE. Germline trimming cut 7 bases from V and 4 bases from J; bases unmatched to any gene: 9. The CDR3 has 14 residues.

This sequence joins TRBV19 and TRBJ1-6, with D possibly being TRBD1 (6 bases). Trimming removed 6 bases from V and 3 bases from J, with 12 bases in between. Germline CDR1 and CDR2: LNHDA and SQIVND (reference sequence). The CDR3 contains 15 residues. As DNA, the CDR3 is TGTGCCAGTAGGGCAGGGGAACTCTATAATTCACCCCTCCACTTT. Its protein is CASRAGELYNSPLHF.

J is TRBJ2-3 and V is TRBV5-6; D not resolved. The CDR3 is 13 amino acids. The germline gives CDR1 SGHDT, CDR2 YYEEEE. V was pared by 0 bases and J by 5 bases, with 7 bases between. CDR3 in DNA: TGTGCCAGCAGCTTGGTGTCGGGAGATACGCAGTATTTT. It codes for CASSLVSGDTQYF.

The chain combines TRBV5-1 with TRBJ1-1, with D possibly matching TRBD1 (6 bases). The V end lost 0 bases, the J end lost 3 bases, and 9 bases lay between the germline ends. Per the germline V gene, CDR1 is SGHRS and CDR2 is YFSETQ. This CDR3 comprises 14 residues. The DNA of the CDR3 is TGCGCCAGCAGCTTGGAACAGGGCCACACTGAAGCTTTCTTT. Protein sequence: CASSLEQGHTEAFF.